This T cell receptor beta chain was captured in a study of blood T cell repertoires in COVID-19. Looking at the study overall: Samples representing acute and convalescent COVID-19 were sourced from the United States, Italy and Spain.

Per the study methods: Estimation of nucleated cell counts relied on the amplification of reference gene primers. Produced via immunoSEQ multiplex PCR; TCRdb's table is partial and in-frame only. V, J and clone size are those of that table, while D and trimming were read from the DNA. The sample has roughly 100,000 clones; over 70% are singletons. There are 16 residues in the CDR3. Germline CDR1 and CDR2: SGDLS and YYNGEE. The V gene end was trimmed by 4 bases and the J gene end by 1 base; junction bases not matched to a gene: 7. The J gene is TRBJ2-2, the V gene TRBV9; 7 positions agree with TRBD1. The sample consisted of peripheral blood. The sequence came from a man aged 50-59 years with acute or convalescent COVID-19. The DNA of the CDR3 is TGTGCCAGCAGCCCACCCGGGACAGTGAACACCGGGGAGCTGTTTTTT. It encodes CASSPPGTVNTGELFF.